The following is a T cell receptor beta chain sequence with its context. This sample is part of a study of patients and donors after allogeneic stem cell transplantation. The CDR3 runs 14 residues. Germline lookup yields CDR1 DFQATT and CDR2 SNEGSKA (reference sequence). V lost 6 bases, J lost 2 bases, and 17 bases lay in between. TCRdb reanalysed the RT-PCR reads using MiXCR and keeps one entry per CDR3 protein. The table shows some 960,000 distinct CDR3 sequences, with roughly 17% occurring only once. The gene calls are TRBV20-1 and TRBJ2-7, with a tentative D call TRBD2 (6 bases). The sample taken for sequencing was blood, either unsorted or a sorted T cell fraction (not recorded which). The sequence was collected from a human donor who was either an allogeneic HSCT recipient or a stem cell or donor lymphocyte infusion donor (not recorded which). It is not recorded whose cells these are; they may come from a transplant donor. The CDR3 region is CSAEAGSSPYEQYF. In DNA form, the CDR3 reads TGCAGTGCCGAGGCGGGGAGCTCTCCCTACGAGCAGTACTTC.